Below, 21 T cell receptor beta chains from the same sample are listed, as sequenced in a study of beta chain features in type 1 diabetes. Since all of the isolated RNA was reverse transcribed, expressed TCRB transcripts were what got sequenced. Sequenced by immunoSEQ multiplex PCR; TCRdb stores in-frame clones only, minus some. Of about 320,000 clones in the sample, about 15% were seen once. The sample consisted of central memory CD4+ T cells from blood. Every receptor here comes from a man aged 30 to 45 in good health.

V gene TRBV27 combines with J gene TRBJ2-1; D possibly corresponds to TRBD2 (5 bases). Germline CDR1 and CDR2: MNHEY and SMNVEV (reference sequence). The ends were cut back, 2 bases at V and 4 bases at J, with 15 bases in the middle. This CDR3 comprises 16 residues. CDR3 coding DNA: TGTGCCAGCAGTTTAGTCACGGGGAAGCATTACAATGAGCAGTTCTTC. Its translation: CASSLVTGKHYNEQFF.

A few counts support this clone. The V and J genes are TRBV6-6 and TRBJ2-2, with D perhaps matching TRBD1 (5 bases). Germline V gene lookup returns CDR1 MNHNY and CDR2 SVGAGI (reference sequence). The CDR3 consists of 13 residues. V dropped 5 bases and J dropped 4 bases, with 8 bases sitting between them. CDR3 bases: TGTGCCAGCAGTGACAGACCCACCGGGGAGCTGTTTTTT. Its protein is CASSDRPTGELFF.

This clone was seen at least ten times. The sample carries other DNA sequences with the same CDR3. The gene calls are TRBV19 and TRBJ1-3; D perhaps matches TRBD1 (5 bases). V was shortened by 5 bases and J by 0 bases, with 11 bases between the two germline ends. Germline V lookup: CDR1 LNHDA, CDR2 SQIVND (reference sequence). The CDR3 length is 15 residues. CDR3 nucleotide sequence: TGTGCCAGTAGTTCTGCAGGGAGCTCTGGAAACACCATATATTTT. Amino acid sequence: CASSSAGSSGNTIYF.

The V and J genes are TRBV5-1 and TRBJ2-2; D remains unclear. The CDR3 spans 14 residues. Trimming took 4 bases from V and 4 from J, leaving 11 bases between them. Germline V gives CDR1 SGHRS, CDR2 YFSETQ. CDR3 sequence: CASSPSRRTGELFF. The DNA for the CDR3 is TGCGCCAGCAGCCCCAGCCGTCGCACCGGGGAGCTGTTTTTT.

Here the CDR3 DNA reads TGCGCCAGCACCAAGAAAGGGGGATCCGGGGAGCTGTTTTTT. It is translated as CASTKKGGSGELFF. The genes are TRBV5-1 and TRBJ2-2; tentative D call: TRBD1 (6 bases). V lost 6 bases and J 6 bases, leaving 15 bases between the germline ends. The CDR3 loop spans 14 amino acids. Germline assignment: CDR1 SGHRS and CDR2 YFSETQ.

This clone was picked up a small number of times. The rearrangement uses TRBV7-8 and TRBJ1-6; D call uncertain. From germline, CDR1 is SGHVS and CDR2 FQNEAQ. The V end was cut by 3 bases, the J end by 6 bases, with 15 bases between. The CDR3 is made up of 16 amino acids. In DNA form, the CDR3 reads TGTGCCAGCAGCTTGGCGCGGGCAGCTGGTAATTCACCCCTCCACTTT. It is translated as CASSLARAAGNSPLHF. The variable domain in full, completed from reference TRBV7-8 and TRBJ1-6, reads GAGVSQSPRYKVAKRGQDVALRCDPISGHVSLFWYQQALGQGPEFLTYFQNEAQLDKSGLPSDRFFAERPEGSVSTLKIQRTQQEDSAVYLCASSLARAAGNSPLHFGNGTRLTVT.

The V gene is TRBV7-8, the J gene TRBJ1-5, with D uncertain. V was pared by 2 bases and J by 6 bases, with 11 bases between. In germline, CDR1 is SGHVS, CDR2 FQNEAQ. The CDR3 loop spans 14 amino acids. The CDR3, as DNA: TGTGCCAGCAGCTTATCGTCGGGTATTCAGCCCCAGCATTTT. It yields the protein CASSLSSGIQPQHF.

Turning to this clone: Other DNA sequences in the sample encode the same CDR3. The chain uses TRBV5-1 and TRBJ1-5, with D hard to call. This CDR3 is 15 amino acids long. CDR1 and CDR2 (germline): SGHRS, YFSETQ. V lost 4 bases and J lost 0, with 11 bases in between. CDR3 DNA sequence: TGCGCCAGCAGCCTAGACGGGTATAGCAATCAGCCCCAGCATTTT. It specifies CASSLDGYSNQPQHF.

There are a few counts of this clone. V and J are TRBV5-4 and TRBJ2-5, with no clear D. The CDR3 sequence is 14 residues long. CDR1 and CDR2 from the germline V gene are SGHNT and YYREEE (reference sequence). Trimming cost V 0 bases and J 4 bases, with 10 bases left between them. CDR3 amino acids: CASSLGQASETQYF. Written as DNA, the CDR3 is TGTGCCAGCAGCTTGGGACAAGCATCAGAGACCCAGTACTTC.

This clone was seen a few times. V gene TRBV5-4 combines with J gene TRBJ1-2; 9 bases are a match to TRBD1. The CDR3 has 16 residues. Trimming cost V 2 bases and J 3 bases; bases outside gene matches: 8. The germline gives CDR1 SGHNT, CDR2 YYREEE (reference sequence). CDR3 in amino acids: CASSLGGTGSHYGYTF. The DNA of the CDR3 is TGTGCCAGCAGCTTAGGTGGGACAGGGAGTCACTATGGCTACACCTTC.

This clone appeared once. The junction departs from the called germline gene at one end, perhaps through a read error. The chain couples TRBV4-3 to TRBJ1-4, with D maybe TRBD1 (5 bases). CDR3 length: 16 residues. Germline values: CDR1 LGHNA, CDR2 YSLEER. The CDR3 sequence: CAGSQDQGAGNEKLFF. The DNA for the CDR3 is TGCGCCGGCAGCCAAGATCAAGGGGCGGGGAATGAAAAACTGTTTTTT.

This clone has just a few counts. The rearrangement links TRBV7-2 to TRBJ2-1; 7 bases align to TRBD2. Germline V gene sequence: CDR1 SGHTA, CDR2 FQGNSA. V gave up 1 base and J gave up 9 bases; unmatched junction bases: 6. The CDR3 extends over 14 amino acids. The DNA of the CDR3 is TGTGCCAGCAGCTTAGGGACTAGTAACCTTGAGCAGTTCTTC. It codes for CASSLGTSNLEQFF.

This clone was counted between two and nine times. The chain employs TRBV7-9 and TRBJ2-5; D not resolved. Germline loops: CDR1 SEHNR, CDR2 FQNEAQ (reference sequence). CDR3 length: 14 residues. Trimming left V 7 bases short and J 3 bases short, with 15 bases between. CDR3 region: CASTLGRREETQYF. The CDR3 DNA is TGTGCCAGCACCCTCGGACGTAGGGAAGAGACCCAGTACTTC.

Comments on this clone: The junction departs from germline at one end; a sequencing error may be responsible. The V and J genes are TRBV7-7 and TRBJ2-5; 7 nucleotides align to TRBD2. The length of the CDR3 is 13 residues. Germline lookup yields CDR1 SSHAT and CDR2 FNYEAQ (reference sequence). DNA for the CDR3: TGTGCTAGCAGCTTAGGACTAGGAGGGACCCAGTACTTC. Its translation is CASSLGLGGTQYF.

This clone came up a few times. This chain connects TRBV7-9 to TRBJ2-7, with 7 bases aligning to TRBD1. The CDR3 runs 15 residues. The J segment lost 1 base and the V segment lost 4 bases, leaving 7 bases of the junction unmatched. In germline, CDR1 is SEHNR, CDR2 FQNEAQ (reference sequence). CDR3 sequence reads: CASSSQGDRSYEQYV. The CDR3 coding sequence is TGTGCCAGCAGCTCCCAGGGGGACAGATCCTACGAGCAGTACGTC.

This clone was recorded many times. The CDR3 is CASSWTGGTGELFF. The DNA of the CDR3 is TGTGCCAGCAGCTGGACAGGGGGGACCGGGGAGCTGTTTTTT. The chain recombines TRBV7-9 with TRBJ2-2, with 10 nucleotides matching TRBD1. Germline lookup yields CDR1 SEHNR and CDR2 FQNEAQ (reference sequence). The CDR3 sequence is 14 residues long. V dropped 4 bases and J dropped 5; count of bases not matched to a gene: 1.

This clone was counted only a few times. V is TRBV11-2 and J is TRBJ2-3, with 7 positions matching TRBD1. The germline gives CDR1 SGHAT, CDR2 FQNNGV. This CDR3 is 14 amino acids long. V trimming: 2 bases; J trimming: 4 bases; junction bases outside the gene matches: 3. Written as DNA, the CDR3 is TGTGCCAGCAGCTTACCAGGGGGTCCAGATACGCAGTATTTT. Amino acid sequence: CASSLPGGPDTQYF.

V and J are TRBV7-8 and TRBJ2-1, with D hard to call. V was shortened by 5 bases and J by 7 bases, with 9 bases between the two germline ends. Germline V gene sequence: CDR1 SGHVS, CDR2 FQNEAQ. CDR3 size: 12 residues. CDR3 sequence (DNA): TGTGCCAGCAGCCCCGATCGGAATGAGCAGTTCTTC. This encodes CASSPDRNEQFF.

V usage is TRBV4-3 and J usage is TRBJ1-5; 7 nucleotides match TRBD1. Per germline, CDR1 LGHNA and CDR2 YSLEER. The CDR3 totals 15 residues. V lost 5 bases to trimming and J lost 0 bases; unmatched junction nucleotides: 4. In DNA form, the CDR3 reads TGCGCCAGCAGCGACAGGGAGGATAGCAATCAGCCCCAGCATTTT. Its translation is CASSDREDSNQPQHF.

This clone was counted a few times. The rearrangement links TRBV7-7 to TRBJ2-3, with a possible D match to TRBD2 (5 bases). The CDR3 runs to 16 residues. Germline values: CDR1 SSHAT, CDR2 FNYEAQ (reference sequence). V was trimmed by 2 bases and J by 0 bases, leaving 12 bases between them. CDR3 nucleotide sequence: TGTGCCAGCAGCTTAAGCCCCCAGCGGAGCACAGATACGCAGTATTTT. Translation gives CASSLSPQRSTDTQYF. Filled out from reference TRBV7-7 and TRBJ2-3, the complete variable domain reads GAGVSQSPRYKVTKRGQDVTLRCDPISSHATLYWYQQALGQGPEFLTYFNYEAQPDKSGLPSDRFSAERPEGSISTLTIQRTEQRDSAMYRCASSLSPQRSTDTQYFGPGTRLTVL.

This clone has a handful of counts. The rearrangement links TRBV11-2 to TRBJ2-3, with 7 bases aligning to TRBD2. The CDR3 has 15 residues. Trimming removed 0 bases from V and 7 bases from J; junction bases left unmatched: 7. Germline-derived CDR1 and CDR2 are SGHAT and FQNNGV. The CDR3: CASSLDRGVVYTQYF. The CDR3 DNA reads TGTGCCAGCAGCTTAGACCGGGGGGTAGTCTATACGCAGTATTTT.